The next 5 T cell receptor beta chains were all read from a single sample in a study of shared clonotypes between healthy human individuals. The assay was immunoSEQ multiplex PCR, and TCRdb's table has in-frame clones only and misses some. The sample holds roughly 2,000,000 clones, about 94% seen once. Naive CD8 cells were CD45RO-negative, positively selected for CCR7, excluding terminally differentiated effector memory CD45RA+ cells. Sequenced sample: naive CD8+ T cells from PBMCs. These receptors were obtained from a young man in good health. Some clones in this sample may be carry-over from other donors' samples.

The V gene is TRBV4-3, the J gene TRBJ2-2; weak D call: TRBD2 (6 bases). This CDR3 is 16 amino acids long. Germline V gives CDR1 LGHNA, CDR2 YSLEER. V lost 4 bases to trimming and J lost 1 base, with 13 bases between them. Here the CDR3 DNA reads TGCGCCAGCAGCCGAAGTAATAGCGGGAACACCGGGGAGCTGTTTTTT. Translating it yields CASSRSNSGNTGELFF.

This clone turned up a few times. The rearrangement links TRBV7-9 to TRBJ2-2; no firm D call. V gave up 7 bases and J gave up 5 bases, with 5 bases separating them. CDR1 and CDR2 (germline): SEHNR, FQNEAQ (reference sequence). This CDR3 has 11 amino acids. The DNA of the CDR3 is TGTGCCAGCACCCTAACCGGGGAGCTGTTTTTT. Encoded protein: CASTLTGELFF.

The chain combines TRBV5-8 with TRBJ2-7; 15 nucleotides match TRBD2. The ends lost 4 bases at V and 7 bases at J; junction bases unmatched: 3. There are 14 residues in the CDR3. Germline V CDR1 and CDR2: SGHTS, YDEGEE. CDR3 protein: CASSHGTSGGEQYF. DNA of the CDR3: TGTGCCAGCAGCCACGGGACTAGCGGGGGGGAGCAGTACTTC.

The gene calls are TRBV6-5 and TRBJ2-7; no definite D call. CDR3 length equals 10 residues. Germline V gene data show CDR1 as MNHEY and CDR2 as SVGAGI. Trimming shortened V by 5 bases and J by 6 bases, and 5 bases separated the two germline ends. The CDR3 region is CASSGLEQYF. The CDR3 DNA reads TGTGCCAGCAGTGGCCTCGAGCAGTACTTC.

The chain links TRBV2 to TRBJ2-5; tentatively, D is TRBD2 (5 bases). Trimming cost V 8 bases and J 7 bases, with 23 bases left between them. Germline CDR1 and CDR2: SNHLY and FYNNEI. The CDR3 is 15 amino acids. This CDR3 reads CASASDSGRTGTQYF. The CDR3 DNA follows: TGTGCCAGCGCGTCCGACTCGGGGAGAACTGGGACCCAGTACTTC.